The source of this TCR beta chain is a study of CD8 T cells in ankylosing spondylitis. The TCR beta libraries were generated through quantitative 5'-RACE incorporating molecular barcodes. Using its own MiXCR run on the 5' RACE reads, TCRdb lists one record per CDR3 protein. The repertoire holds around 210,000 distinct CDR3 sequences, with 8% to 10% as singletons. Germline CDR1 and CDR2: DFQATT and SNEGSKA (reference sequence). The trim removed 5 bases at V and 6 bases at J, leaving 10 bases unmatched. The CDR3 runs to 13 residues. This clonotype appeared many times. Its antigen is still unknown. Study results and limitations: Peripheral blood held disease-linked clones only at relatively low frequency, and these were CD8+. Matched synovial fluid from ankylosing spondylitis patients was reported to be enriched for disease-linked clones.

The chain is built from TRBV20-1 and TRBJ2-7; TRBD1 agrees at 7 bases. The source material was blood, either unsorted or a sorted T cell fraction (not recorded which). The TCR originated in a female donor with ankylosing spondylitis or in good health (not recorded which). This CDR3 is CSAPRTGAGEQYF. The CDR3 DNA reads as TGCAGTGCTCCTCGGACAGGAGCCGGCGAGCAGTACTTC.